This paragraph covers one T cell receptor beta chain sequence. Its antigen remains undetermined. No base-level quality is on record; no much larger clone is a single base apart. To prepare the library, the immunoSEQ multiplex PCR assay was applied. A mixture of 60 forward primers for TCR Vbeta segments and 13 reverse primers for TCR Jbeta segments was used in the multiplex PCR. A multiplex PCR assay on genomic DNA amplified the CDR3 region of rearranged TCR beta genes. The amplified TCR beta libraries were sequenced on the Illumina HiSeq System as 87-base-pair reads. Per the original workflow: A later analysis tallied 75 million to 95 million unique TCR beta chains across the approximately 670 repertoires, and approximately 12 million of those chains were shared by two or more donors. To remove PCR and sequencing errors, raw reads were error-corrected and collapsed into unique sequences using a nearest-neighbor algorithm that merged closely related sequences. To assign V, D and J gene segments, CDR3 sequences were aligned to IMGT reference sequences. For a sequence to be retained, a match of at least six nucleotides was required to both a V gene segment and a J gene segment. A rearrangement counted as productive if the CDR3 had no stop codons and remained in frame with V and J, and every other rearrangement counted as non-productive. Following IMGT convention, CDR3 was defined as the stretch from the second conserved V-encoded cysteine up to the conserved J-encoded phenylalanine. The earlier analysis of fewer than 700 of the donors excluded sequences that lacked an unambiguous match to a single V gene segment. An earlier analysis of just under 600 of the donors called V segments functional above 56.7% productive rearrangements and segregating when the between-donor standard deviation exceeded 5%. A statistical classification framework was developed to diagnose cytomegalovirus status using the catalog of TCR beta chain sequences. V and J gene assignment, in a later analysis, came from comparing TCR nucleotide sequences with IMGT/GENE-DB human TR gene sequences. A later analysis assigned CDR3 sequences and most-parsimonious VDJ recombination scenarios with the TCRdist pipeline. A later analysis defined each TCR beta chain by its CDR3 amino acid sequence plus V-gene family, and excluded reads lacking a unique V-gene family. To address suspected cross-contamination and a sequencing artifact, a later analysis removed roughly 640 highly shared, low-generation-probability nucleotide sequences. For each public chain, a later analysis derived a clonal expansion index from normalized ranks of inferred template counts within each repertoire. In a later analysis, generation probabilities were computed using a VDJ recombination model fitted to out-of-frame rearrangements, and the results were checked against IGoR. A later analysis scored TCR-TCR, TCR-HLA and TCR-CMV co-occurrence with hypergeometric tests, applying a repertoire-size bias correction to TCR pairs. In a later analysis, false discovery rates were estimated by permuting HLA or CMV assignments 20 times. In a later analysis, co-occurring TCRs were grouped using DBSCAN, with TCRdist sequence similarity added in when clustering inside HLA-allele-positive subsets. Co-occurrence clustering excluded repertoires with fewer than 30,000 or more than 120,000 public chains, plus five with anomalous nucleotide sharing. TCRdb retrieved this table from immuneACCESS and kept in-frame rearrangements only. Not all clones are present; in checked studies, unresolved V genes account for under half, and no reason is known for the remainder. V, J and clone size derive from that table, while D and trimming were established from the DNA sequence. This sample is represented by roughly 90,000 clones; 70% to 90% of them were singletons. Roughly 2% of the sample lies in the top ten.

The cohort was made up of 666 healthy bone marrow donors. All cohort members were sampled while nominally healthy, although unrecorded immune exposures were likely present. The donor was CMV seronegative and belonged to the group of 380 or so seronegative cohort members. A peripheral blood sample was provided by each donor, and peripheral blood mononuclear cells were used for TCR beta sequencing. The Qiagen DNeasy Blood Extraction Kit was used to extract genomic DNA from the blood cell samples. This entry comes from a study of cytomegalovirus exposure and HLA in healthy donors (dated by TCRdb to about 2017). Study-level background: According to an earlier analysis of several hundred of the donors, roughly 180 million T cells yielded 90 million to 140 million unique TCR beta sequences and 276 Gb of sequence data. An early release that covered 640 HLA-typed donors contained approximately 320 gigabases of sequencing data and about 93 million unique TCR sequences. Among the approximately 400 genotyped donors, about 83% belonged to the genetic ancestry cluster associated with self-reported Caucasian donors. The aim of the study was to test whether cataloging public T cell receptors could identify signatures of past pathogen exposure. The study profiled the T cell repertoires of 666 subjects by immunosequencing and related them to cytomegalovirus serostatus. In addition to the first cohort of approximately 650 subjects, a separate validation cohort of 120 different subjects was used. High-throughput TCR immunosequencing, statistical association of individual TCRs with disease status, and machine learning were combined to predict cytomegalovirus infection status. In a later analysis, previously published TCR beta repertoires from about 670 donors were re-analyzed and high-resolution HLA genotyping was added so that TCR occurrence patterns could be studied. In the later analysis, no new phenotypic data were used to find candidate immune exposures; instead, reliance was placed on TCR beta sequences and their occurrence across donors. To decide whether each TCR beta V gene segment behaved as functional or pseudogenic, an earlier analysis of some 540 of the donors relied on high-throughput TCR beta sequencing. Donor age, sex, ethnicity and CMV serostatus were compiled together with the repertoire data. A later genetic analysis took genome-wide SNP genotypes for about 55% of the roughly 700 donors and used that subset as a discovery cohort. Every repertoire in the discovery cohort had been generated on one and the same sequencing platform. Both class I and class II loci were covered by HLA typing, at four-digit resolution. The number of donors typed differed by locus, with 629-630 for A, B, C, DRB1 and DQB1, 522 for DQA1, some 570 for DPA1, and some 470 for DPB1. Because of strong linkage in the cohort, a handful of DR-DQ haplotypes were treated as single units for association and clustering. On average, roughly 240,000 unique TCR beta nucleotide sequences were sequenced per donor among roughly 430 genotyped donors of the cohort, with roughly 19% of those sequences being non-productive. The research as a whole found: The authors suggested that the approach could potentially be generalized to other disease states and immunological phenotypes. Several of the top co-occurrence clusters appeared to be linked to parvovirus B19, influenza, CMV and Epstein-Barr virus, according to a later analysis. Roughly uniform sequencing depth across donors was assumed in presence/absence analyses, although this assumption may not hold. V-gene and J-gene trimming of TCR beta chains was associated with a missense DCLRE1C variant in a later genetic analysis, and the association was replicated in an independent cohort. Because counts were too low, more than 15 rarely observed V segments, including chromosome 9 orphons, were excluded from the earlier analysis of 587 of the donors. Specific HLA alleles were associated with about 17,000 TCR beta sequences at a false discovery rate of 0.05 in a later analysis. Correlated functional status among segregating V segments might reflect linkage disequilibrium, but an unknown experimental factor could not be ruled out. In a later analysis, the rate of TCR association differed among HLA loci, with DRB1 alleles having the most associated TCRs and HLA-C alleles having the fewest. The classifier was reported to diagnose cytomegalovirus status with high specificity and sensitivity in both the original and validation cohorts. A later genetic analysis reported fewer N-insertions in productive TCRs among donors in an Asian-associated ancestry cluster than the approximately 670-donor mean. The sequencing pipeline was judged likely to have produced a cluster of highly shared sequence variants as a technical artifact. A further reported finding was that TCR beta sequences accurately predicted the HLA-A and HLA-B alleles for most subjects in the first cohort. A total of roughly 160 TCR beta chains were listed by the study as associated with cytomegalovirus. Because HLA typing was missing for some donors at each locus, association tests included only the typed subset. In a later analysis, most CMV-associated TCR beta chains were found to appear HLA-restricted, with HLA associations seemingly driven largely by CMV exposure. The only immune exposure information available for the cohort was CMV serostatus. This cohort had only TCR beta chains sequenced, and the lack of alpha or paired-chain data limited which features could be detected. When HLA alleles, especially DR and DQ, strongly co-occurred, TCR associations were difficult to assign to individual alleles. A few of the identified cytomegalovirus-associated TCR beta chains were confirmed in vitro to be specific for cytomegalovirus antigens. In an earlier analysis of 587 of the donors, most TCR beta V segments appeared in productive rearrangements about 87% or about 30% of the time, broadly matching IMGT annotations. A later analysis found that HLA-associated TCR beta chains were more clonally expanded and had lower generation probabilities than equally common non-associated chains. Most TCR sequences were seen in very few donors, while some public TCRs were found in many individuals.

The sequencing input was PBMCs. The TCR sequence derives from a young man in good health and CMV-seronegative.

The CDR3 region reads CASTHNRGLQPQHF. The nucleotide sequence is TGTGCCAGCACTCACAACAGGGGTTTACAGCCCCAGCATTTT. The sequence is built from TRBV6-1 and TRBJ1-5; TRBD1 aligns with 7 central bases. For this chain, trimming is 7 bases at the V end and 7 bases at the J end, and the number of junction bases without a gene match is 10. Reading the germline V gene gives CDR1 MNHNS and CDR2 SASEGT. Counted from cysteine to phenylalanine, this CDR3 has 14 amino acids. Only CDR3 DNA is held: 42 bases, read in frame from base 1.